These T cell receptor beta chains were read from a single sample in a study of blood T cell repertoires in COVID-19. Clones were read by immunoSEQ multiplex PCR, and TCRdb kept only the in-frame ones, dropping some. The repertoire consists of roughly 190,000 clones, with approximately 90% occurring once and the leading ten covering under 6.5%. Sequenced sample: peripheral blood. The receptors were gathered from a man aged 35 to 55 with active or convalescent COVID-19. Both conserved end residues are part of each CDR3. The D gene is left open where the match is weak. Size is omitted from some rows. Given values are once, few, many or a class for expanded clones.

d_gene	j_gene	abundance	v_gene	CDR3nt	CDR3aa
.	TRBJ2-3	.	TRBV19	TGTGCCAGTAGTACCCTCCCCCAGGGCACAGATACGCAGTATTTT	CASSTLPQGTDTQYF
TRBD1	TRBJ1-1	.	TRBV6-1	TGTGCCAGCAGTGAACCCGGGACAGGGGGCAGGACTTTCTTT	CASSEPGTGGRTFF
TRBD2	TRBJ2-7	.	TRBV5-1	TGCGCCAGCAGCTTGGCGGTAGCGGGACCCTACGAGCAGTACTTC	CASSLAVAGPYEQYF
.	TRBJ2-2	.	TRBV5-8	TGTGCCAGCAGCTTGCAGCGAAAAGACACCGGGGAGCTGTTTTTT	CASSLQRKDTGELFF
.	TRBJ2-2	.	TRBV24-1	TGTGCCACCAGTGATTTAAGGGGGTGGAACACCGGGGAGCTGTTTTTT	CATSDLRGWNTGELFF
.	TRBJ2-6	once	TRBV27	TGTGCCAGCAGCCAACAGGGTTCTGGGGCCAACGTCCTGACTTTC	CASSQQGSGANVLTF
TRBD1	TRBJ2-1	.	TRBV11-2	TGTGCCAGCAGAGGAAACAGGGGCCTATCCTACAATGAGCAGTTCTTC	CASRGNRGLSYNEQFF
.	TRBJ1-2	.	TRBV28	TGTGCCAGCAGTTTCTCCGGTTCTAGCTATGGCTACACCTTC	CASSFSGSSYGYTF
TRBD2	TRBJ2-5	.	TRBV20-1	TGCAGTGCTCCTAGCGGGGAGACCCAGTACTTC	CSAPSGETQYF
.	TRBJ1-3	.	TRBV19	TGTGCCAGTAGCAGGGTCTCTGGAAACACCATATATTTT	CASSRVSGNTIYF
.	TRBJ1-4	.	TRBV7-9	TGTGCCAGCAGCTCACAGGGAAATGAAAAACTGTTTTTT	CASSSQGNEKLFF
TRBD1	TRBJ2-2	.	TRBV23-1	TGCGCCAGCAGACAGGGGACGGCCGGGGAGCTGTTTTTT	CASRQGTAGELFF
.	TRBJ2-1	.	TRBV21-1	TGTGCCAGCAGCAAAGGGGGACAGGGGATTGGTCGCAATGAGCAGTTCTTC	CASSKGGQGIGRNEQFF
.	TRBJ2-3	.	TRBV7-2	TGTGCCAGCAGCTTAGTAGCAGGGACAAATACGCAGTATTTT	CASSLVAGTNTQYF
.	TRBJ1-1	.	TRBV5-1	TGCGCCAGCTCGCAGGACACGAACACTGAAGCTTTCTTT	CASSQDTNTEAFF
.	TRBJ1-1	.	TRBV29-1	TGCAGCGCGATTGTAACTGAAGCTTTCTTT	CSAIVTEAFF
TRBD1	TRBJ1-4	.	TRBV4-3	TGCGCCAGCAGCCAAAAAGACAGGGTTGATGAAAAACTGTTTTTT	CASSQKDRVDEKLFF
TRBD1	TRBJ1-1	.	TRBV11-2	TGTGCCAGCAGCACACTAACAGGGGGCACTGAAGCTTTCTTT	CASSTLTGGTEAFF
.	TRBJ1-6	.	TRBV28	TGTGCCAGCAGTTTTTTGTGGGGCGAGAATTCACCCCTCCACTTT	CASSFLWGENSPLHF
.	TRBJ1-3	.	TRBV28	TGTGCCAGCAGTTCCCCCGTGGCAGGGGGAAACACCATATATTTT	CASSSPVAGGNTIYF